This TCR beta chain appears in the sequencing data of a study of T cell repertoires in ileal Crohn's disease. Study information: All patients had surgery for stricturing (roughly 61%) or penetrating (roughly 39%) disease.

The CDR3 has 16 amino acids. V was clipped by 0 bases and J by 1 base; unmatched bases: 4. The germline gives CDR1 LNHNV, CDR2 YYDKDF (reference sequence). Note on this clone: The antigen is not known. Other DNA sequences from this sample encode an identical CDR3 as well.

Assay used: immunoSEQ multiplex PCR; TCRdb lists only in-frame clones, some missing. The data show around 15,000 clones, about 92% seen once. Findings and caveats of the study: Compared with non-smokers, active smokers at surgery showed more clonal expansions. All patients with clonality above 26.8% had endoscopic recurrence.

The receptor's source is an adult with Crohn's disease. V gene TRBV15 combines with J gene TRBJ1-1, with 8 bases aligning to TRBD1. The sequencing input was ileal tissue. This CDR3 is CATSREWTGTNTEAFF. As DNA, the CDR3 is TGTGCCACCAGCAGAGAATGGACAGGGACGAACACTGAAGCTTTCTTT.